This is a list of T cell receptor beta chains from one sample in a study of shared clonotypes between healthy human individuals. Assay: immunoSEQ multiplex PCR; the TCRdb copy retains only in-frame clones and omits some. Seen here are over 2 million clones, less than 95% observed once, and the top ten hold around 0.4%. The sequencing sample was made of naive CD4+ T cells from PBMCs. The receptor set was obtained from a man aged 18 to 29 in good health. Some clones in this sample may be carry-over from other donors' samples. Both conserved end residues are part of each CDR3. The D gene is left open where the match is weak. Size is omitted from some rows. Given values are once, few, many or a class for expanded clones.

TRBJ1-1 | TRBV27 | few | TRBD1 | TGTGCCAGCAGTTTAGCCAGGGGGCGGGACGCTTTCTTT | CASSLARGRDAFF
TRBJ2-2 | TRBV6-5 | . | . | TGTGCCAGCAGTTTTCGACTAGGCCCCACCGGGGAGCTGTTTTTT | CASSFRLGPTGELFF
TRBJ2-7 | TRBV5-1 | few | . | TGCGCCAGCAGCTTGGTCGGGCCTGCCTACGAGCAGTACTTC | CASSLVGPAYEQYF
TRBJ1-5 | TRBV7-2 | . | TRBD1 | TGTGCCAGCAGCCGCCCCTTAGGACAGGGGGCGGGTCAGCCCCAGCATTTT | CASSRPLGQGAGQPQHF
TRBJ2-7 | TRBV19 | . | TRBD2 | TGTGCCAGTAGTTCAGGGACTAGCGGAGGCCCGCCCTACGAGCAGTACTTC | CASSSGTSGGPPYEQYF
TRBJ1-5 | TRBV19 | . | TRBD1 | TGTGCCAGTAGTGCCATACAGGGGGCGAGTCAGCCCCAGCATTTT | CASSAIQGASQPQHF
TRBJ1-3 | TRBV19 | . | . | TGTGCCAGTAGCAACCCTGGAAACACCATATATTTT | CASSNPGNTIYF
TRBJ1-2 | TRBV28 | . | TRBD1 | TGTGCCAGCAGTTTAAGGGGGCGCGGACGCTACACCTTC | CASSLRGRGRYTF
TRBJ2-7 | TRBV5-8 | . | . | TGTGCCAGCAGCTTTCTTCCCGGCGTCGGATACGAGCAGTACTTC | CASSFLPGVGYEQYF
TRBJ1-2 | TRBV5-1 | . | TRBD1 | TGCGCCAGCAGCTCGGACGGACAGGCTGGCTACACCTTC | CASSSDGQAGYTF
TRBJ1-5 | TRBV7-6 | . | . | TGTGCCAGCAGCTTAGGGGGCAGGGGTGATACTCCCCAGCATTTT | CASSLGGRGDTPQHF
TRBJ2-1 | TRBV5-4 | . | . | TGTGCCAGCATGGAGTCGGGAGACACCTACAATGAGCAGTTCTTC | CASMESGDTYNEQFF
TRBJ1-1 | TRBV11-3 | . | . | TGTGCCAGCAGCTTAGTCCACTGGTCGGTGGGATCGAACACTGAAGCTTTCTTT | CASSLVHWSVGSNTEAFF
TRBJ2-3 | TRBV27 | . | . | TGTGCCAGCAGTCCCCGTCCCCCAGATACGCAGTATTTT | CASSPRPPDTQYF
TRBJ2-1 | TRBV18 | . | TRBD2 | TGTGCCAGCTCACCATGGGTGGGACTAGCGGGAGGCTACAATGAGCAGTTCTTC | CASSPWVGLAGGYNEQFF
TRBJ2-6 | TRBV7-9 | few | TRBD1 | TGTGCCAGCAGCGGGACAGGGGGCGGTGGGGCCAACGTCCTGACTTTC | CASSGTGGGGANVLTF
TRBJ1-2 | TRBV30 | . | . | TGTGCCACCCGAGGCGGGTCAGGCGGTCGGTATGGCTACACCTTC | CATRGGSGGRYGYTF
TRBJ2-2 | TRBV7-9 | . | . | TGTGCCAGCAGCTTAGCGGGCCCTAACACCGGGGAGCTGTTTTTT | CASSLAGPNTGELFF
TRBJ1-4 | TRBV23-1 | . | . | TGCGCCAGCAGCACTCCCTCCTTTTTGGCCAGCGAGGAAAAACTGTTTTTT | CASSTPSFLASEEKLFF
TRBJ2-7 | TRBV28 | . | . | TGTGCCAGCAGTTTATCCGGCACGCGGAACGAGCAGTACTTC | CASSLSGTRNEQYF
TRBJ2-7 | TRBV29-1 | . | TRBD2 | TGCAGCGTCGCATGGGTCGGGAGGGCCAATGGGTACGAGCAGTACTTC | CSVAWVGRANGYEQYF
TRBJ2-3 | TRBV5-1 | once | TRBD2 | TGCGCCAGCAGCTTGGAGAGGCTAGCGGGACAAGATACGCAGTATTTT | CASSLERLAGQDTQYF
TRBJ2-2 | TRBV5-1 | . | TRBD1 | TGCGCCAGCTCTGGGGCGTCAGGGGGCGACACCGGGGAGCTGTTTTTT | CASSGASGGDTGELFF
TRBJ2-5 | TRBV28 | . | TRBD2 | TGTGCCAGCAGTTTTTCCGGGGGACTACAAGAGACCCAGTACTTC | CASSFSGGLQETQYF
TRBJ2-7 | TRBV10-2 | . | TRBD2 | TGCGCCAGCGAGGCGGGAGCCTTATACGAGCAGTACTTC | CASEAGALYEQYF
TRBJ1-6 | TRBV9 | . | . | TGTGCCAGCAGCGTAGTTCCAGGGTATAATTCACCCCTCCACTTT | CASSVVPGYNSPLHF
TRBJ1-4 | TRBV2 | . | TRBD1 | TGTGCCAGCAGTGAAGCCCACACAGGGGGAGGTGAAAAACTGTTTTTT | CASSEAHTGGGEKLFF
TRBJ1-1 | TRBV6-6 | . | . | TGTGCCAGCACCTTAGGAGTGCCCGGCACTGAAGCTTTCTTT | CASTLGVPGTEAFF
TRBJ2-3 | TRBV5-1 | . | . | TGCGCCAGCAGCATCCCCCGGGACCGCAGCACAGATACGCAGTATTTT | CASSIPRDRSTDTQYF
TRBJ2-3 | TRBV5-1 | . | TRBD2 | TGCGCCAGCAGCACCGGACTAGACGGAGATACGCAGTATTTT | CASSTGLDGDTQYF
TRBJ2-1 | TRBV18 | . | . | TGTGCCAGCTCCTTCGGCATGAATGAGCAGTTCTTC | CASSFGMNEQFF
TRBJ2-7 | TRBV27 | . | TRBD2 | TGTGCCAGCAGTTTAGTTAGCGGGAGGGCCTCCTACGAGCAGTACTTC | CASSLVSGRASYEQYF
TRBJ2-7 | TRBV10-3 | . | . | TGTGCCACCCGGTGGGCCGCCGAGCAGTACTTC | CATRWAAEQYF
TRBJ2-7 | TRBV28 | . | . | TGTGCCAGCAGTTACCCTCTAGCGCCGAGCTCCTACGAGCAGTACTTC | CASSYPLAPSSYEQYF
TRBJ2-3 | TRBV9 | once | . | TGTGCCAGCAGCGGGTTTGGGCTAGTCTTAGCAGATACGCAGTATTTT | CASSGFGLVLADTQYF
TRBJ1-1 | TRBV15 | . | TRBD1 | TGTGCCACCAGCAGGGCCCCGGGACAGGGAAACACTGAAGCTTTCTTT | CATSRAPGQGNTEAFF
TRBJ2-4 | TRBV9 | once | . | TGTGCCAGCAGCTCCACACCACACGGGACCCTGGGGGCCAAAAACATTCAGTACTTC | CASSSTPHGTLGAKNIQYF
TRBJ2-7 | TRBV28 | . | TRBD1 | TGTGCCAGCGATCAGGGACAGAACTACGAGCAGTACTTC | CASDQGQNYEQYF
TRBJ2-7 | TRBV5-1 | . | . | TGCGCCAGCAGCTTGGAGGGAGGCACACTCTCCTACGAGCAGTACTTC | CASSLEGGTLSYEQYF
TRBJ1-2 | TRBV20-1 | . | . | TGCAGTGCTCTTTTGGCGAATGGCTACACCTTC | CSALLANGYTF
TRBJ2-1 | TRBV14 | . | TRBD2 | TGTGCCAGCAGCCAAGGCTTGGAGCGGGACTCCTACAATGAGCAGTTCTTC | CASSQGLERDSYNEQFF
TRBJ2-3 | TRBV28 | once | . | TGTGCCAGCAGCCGACAAACAGATACGCAGTATTTT | CASSRQTDTQYF
TRBJ1-2 | TRBV27 | . | . | TGTGCCAGCGGCCCCGTGGGGGGTCCCTACTATGGCTACACCTTC | CASGPVGGPYYGYTF
TRBJ2-7 | TRBV10-3 | . | . | TGTGCCATCAGTGATTCGGTCTTGTTACGCGAGCAGTACTTC | CAISDSVLLREQYF
TRBJ2-2 | TRBV4-1 | . | TRBD1 | TGCGCCAGCAGCCAAGACAGGACAGGGTGGACCGGGGAGCTGTTTTTT | CASSQDRTGWTGELFF
TRBJ2-5 | TRBV28 | . | . | TGTGCCAGCAGTTCGGAGAGGGAGACCCAGTACTTC | CASSSERETQYF
TRBJ2-1 | TRBV11-2 | . | . | TGTGCCAGCAGCTTAGGGGTCTCCGTTAGGGATGAGCAGTTCTTC | CASSLGVSVRDEQFF
TRBJ1-2 | TRBV9 | . | . | TGTGCCAGCAGCGTCAAGGGCAGGGGTTACACCTTC | CASSVKGRGYTF
TRBJ2-1 | TRBV2 | . | TRBD2 | TGTGCCAGCTTAGCGGGAGAGGGCAATGAGCAGTTCTTC | CASLAGEGNEQFF
TRBJ2-5 | TRBV27 | once | TRBD1 | TGTGCCAGCAGTGATCAGGGGACAGGGAATTGGAAGCAGTACTTC | CASSDQGTGNWKQYF
TRBJ2-7 | TRBV18 | . | . | TGTGCCAGCTCACCGAGGGTCAGTGGGTCCTACGAGCAGTACTTC | CASSPRVSGSYEQYF
TRBJ2-2 | TRBV4-2 | . | . | TGTGCCAGCAGCCGCCCTCGAAGGGAAGGGAGCACCGGGGAGCTGTTTTTT | CASSRPRREGSTGELFF
TRBJ2-2 | TRBV28 | once | . | TGTGCCAGCAGTTTGGCAGTCCCCGGGGAGCTGTTTTTT | CASSLAVPGELFF
TRBJ1-6 | TRBV6-5 | . | TRBD1 | TGTGCCAGCAGATCGACAGGGGAGGGTTCACCCCTCCACTTT | CASRSTGEGSPLHF
TRBJ2-2 | TRBV19 | . | . | TGTGCCGGGGGGCGGACATTCGGCACCGGGGAGCTGTTTTTT | CAGGRTFGTGELFF
TRBJ2-1 | TRBV6-5 | . | . | TGTGCCAGCAGCTTCGAACGGGGGTACAATGAGCAGTTCTTC | CASSFERGYNEQFF